This is a list of T cell receptor beta chains from one sample in a study of blood T cell repertoires in COVID-19. Assay used: immunoSEQ multiplex PCR; TCRdb lists only in-frame clones, some missing. This table holds approximately 210,000 clones, 84% found once. Sequences were obtained from peripheral blood. The source is a woman aged 80 or over with COVID-19, enrolled during active disease. Both conserved end residues are part of each CDR3. D genes are given only for firm matches. Clone size, where shown, is once, few, many, or a class for clones that have expanded.

-,TRBV7-6,TRBJ2-3,-,CASSFGQAGGDTQYF,TGTGCCAGCAGCTTCGGACAGGCAGGAGGGGATACGCAGTATTTT
-,TRBV5-6,TRBJ2-1,once,CASGQGREREQFF,TGTGCCAGCGGCCAAGGTAGGGAGAGGGAGCAGTTCTTC
-,TRBV28,TRBJ1-2,-,CATLGRDNYGYTF,TGTGCCACCCTGGGTCGGGATAACTATGGCTACACCTTC
-,TRBV6-5,TRBJ1-1,-,CASSYRRYNTEAFF,TGTGCCAGCAGTTACCGCCGGTACAACACTGAAGCTTTCTTT
TRBD1,TRBV6-2/TRBV6-3,TRBJ1-2,-,CASSSRTGSGYTF,TGTGCCAGCAGTTCCAGGACAGGATCTGGCTACACCTTC
-,TRBV6-4,TRBJ1-5,-,CASITLPPVNQPQHF,TGTGCCAGCATTACATTGCCTCCCGTAAATCAGCCCCAGCATTTT
-,TRBV19,TRBJ1-6,once,CASTLGVQVNSPLHF,TGTGCCTCCACCCTCGGGGTTCAAGTGAATTCACCCCTCCACTTT
-,TRBV27,TRBJ2-7,-,CARAGTTYEQYF,TGTGCCAGGGCCGGGACAACCTACGAGCAGTACTTC
TRBD1,TRBV25-1,TRBJ1-3,-,CASAEGQGTGNTIYF,TGTGCCAGCGCCGAGGGACAGGGGACGGGAAACACCATATATTTT
-,TRBV12-3/TRBV12-4,TRBJ1-6,-,CASSLSGLLTLHF,TGTGCCAGCAGTTTATCCGGACTCCTCACCCTCCACTTT
-,TRBV5-1,TRBJ1-2,-,CASSLDAVANGYTF,TGCGCCAGCAGCTTGGATGCGGTAGCTAATGGCTACACCTTC
TRBD1,TRBV5-1,TRBJ2-5,once,CASSLAPGTGERETQYF,TGCGCCAGCAGCTTGGCCCCCGGGACAGGGGAGAGAGAGACCCAGTACTTC
TRBD1,TRBV7-2,TRBJ1-4,-,CASSQGGGKLFF,TGTGCCAGCAGCCAGGGGGGTGGAAAACTGTTTTTT
TRBD2,TRBV7-2,TRBJ2-1,few,CASTPPPGGVGSEQFF,TGTGCCAGCACCCCGCCCCCGGGGGGGGTAGGTAGTGAGCAGTTCTTC
TRBD1,TRBV6-5,TRBJ2-2,-,CASSPRGHGGELFF,TGTGCCAGCAGCCCCAGGGGGCATGGCGGGGAGCTGTTTTTT